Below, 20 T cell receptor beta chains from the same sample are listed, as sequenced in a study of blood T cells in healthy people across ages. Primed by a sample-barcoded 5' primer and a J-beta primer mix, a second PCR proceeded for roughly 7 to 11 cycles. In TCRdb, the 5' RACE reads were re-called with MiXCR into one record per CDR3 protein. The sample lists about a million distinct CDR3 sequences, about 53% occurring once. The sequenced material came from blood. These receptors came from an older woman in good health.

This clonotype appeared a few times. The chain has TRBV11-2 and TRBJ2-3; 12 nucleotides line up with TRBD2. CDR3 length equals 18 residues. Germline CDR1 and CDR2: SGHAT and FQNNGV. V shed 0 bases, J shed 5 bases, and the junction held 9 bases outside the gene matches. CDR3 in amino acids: CASSLDPGLAGWGDTQYF. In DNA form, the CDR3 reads TGTGCCAGCAGCTTAGATCCCGGACTAGCGGGATGGGGAGATACGCAGTATTTT.

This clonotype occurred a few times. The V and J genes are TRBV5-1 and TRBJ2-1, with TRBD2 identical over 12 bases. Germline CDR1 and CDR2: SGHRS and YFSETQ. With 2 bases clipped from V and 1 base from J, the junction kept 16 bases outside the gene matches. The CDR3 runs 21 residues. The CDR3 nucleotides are TGCGCCAGCAGCTTACTAACTAGCGGGAGGTGGGGAGGCCTGTCCTACAATGAGCAGTTCTTC. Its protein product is CASSLLTSGRWGGLSYNEQFF.

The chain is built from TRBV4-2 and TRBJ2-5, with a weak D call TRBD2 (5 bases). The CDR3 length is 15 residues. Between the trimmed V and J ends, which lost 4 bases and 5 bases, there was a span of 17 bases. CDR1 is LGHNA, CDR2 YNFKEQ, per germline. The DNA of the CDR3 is TGTGCCAGCAGCCGAATAGTGGGAGTAAGGGAGACCCAGTACTTC. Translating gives CASSRIVGVRETQYF.

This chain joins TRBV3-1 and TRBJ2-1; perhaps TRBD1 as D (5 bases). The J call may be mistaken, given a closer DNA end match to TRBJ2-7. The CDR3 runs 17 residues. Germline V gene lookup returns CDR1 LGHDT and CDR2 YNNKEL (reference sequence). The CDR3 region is CASTRVRVGISYNEQYF. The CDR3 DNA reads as TGTGCCAGCACCAGGGTCCGTGTAGGGATCTCCTACAATGAGCAGTACTTC.

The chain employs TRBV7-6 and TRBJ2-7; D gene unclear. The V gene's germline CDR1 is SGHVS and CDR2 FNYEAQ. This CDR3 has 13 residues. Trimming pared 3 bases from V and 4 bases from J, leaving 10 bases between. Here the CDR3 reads CASSFADPYEQYF. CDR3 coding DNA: TGTGCCAGCAGCTTTGCGGACCCATACGAGCAGTACTTC.

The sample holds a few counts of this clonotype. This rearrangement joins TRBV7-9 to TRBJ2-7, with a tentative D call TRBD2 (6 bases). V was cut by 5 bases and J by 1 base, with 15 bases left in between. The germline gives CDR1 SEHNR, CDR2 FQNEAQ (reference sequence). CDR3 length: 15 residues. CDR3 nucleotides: TGTGCCAGCAGCCTCCCTCGGAGGGGTTCCTACGAGCAGTACTTC. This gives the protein CASSLPRRGSYEQYF.

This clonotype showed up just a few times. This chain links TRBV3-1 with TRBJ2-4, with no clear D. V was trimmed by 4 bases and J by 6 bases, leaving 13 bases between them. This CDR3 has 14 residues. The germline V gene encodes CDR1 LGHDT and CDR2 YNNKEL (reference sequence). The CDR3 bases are TGTGCCAGCAGCCCGAGTAACCGCGGAAACATTCAGTACTTC. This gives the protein CASSPSNRGNIQYF.

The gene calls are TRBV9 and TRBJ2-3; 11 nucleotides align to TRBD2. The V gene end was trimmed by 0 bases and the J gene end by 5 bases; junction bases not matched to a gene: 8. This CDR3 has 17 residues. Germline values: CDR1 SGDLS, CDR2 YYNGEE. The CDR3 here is CASSVDSLAGGLDTQYF. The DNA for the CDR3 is TGTGCCAGCAGCGTAGATAGTCTAGCGGGAGGTTTAGATACGCAGTATTTT. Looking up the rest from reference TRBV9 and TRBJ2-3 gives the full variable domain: DSGVTQTPKHLITATGQRVTLRCSPRSGDLSVYWYQQSLDQGLQFLIQYYNGEERAKGNILERFSAQQFPDLHSELNLSSLELGDSALYFCASSVDSLAGGLDTQYFGPGTRLTVL.

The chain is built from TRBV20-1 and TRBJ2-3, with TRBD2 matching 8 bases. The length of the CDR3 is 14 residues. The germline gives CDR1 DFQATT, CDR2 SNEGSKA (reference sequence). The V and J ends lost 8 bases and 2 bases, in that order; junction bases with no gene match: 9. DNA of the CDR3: TGCAGTCCACCAGCGGGAGTCCTCACAGATACGCAGTATTTT. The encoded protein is CSPPAGVLTDTQYF.

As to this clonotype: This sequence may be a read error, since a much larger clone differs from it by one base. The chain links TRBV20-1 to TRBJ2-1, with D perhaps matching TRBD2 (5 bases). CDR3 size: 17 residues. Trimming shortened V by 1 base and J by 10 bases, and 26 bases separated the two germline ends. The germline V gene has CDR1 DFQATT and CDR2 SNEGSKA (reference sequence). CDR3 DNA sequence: TGCAGTGCTAGAGCCGTGGGAGCGGACCTTATCTCCTACGAGCAGTTCTTC. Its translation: CSARAVGADLISYEQFF.

Written as DNA, the CDR3 is TGCAGCGTTGGGATCTGGGAAGCGGGAGTGAGACAAGAGACCCAGTACTTC. Protein sequence: CSVGIWEAGVRQETQYF. V usage is TRBV29-1 and J usage is TRBJ2-5, with 8 positions matching TRBD2. The CDR3 has 17 amino acids. Trimming took 4 bases from V and 2 from J; bases not matched to a gene: 15. From germline, CDR1 is SQVTM and CDR2 ANQGSEA.

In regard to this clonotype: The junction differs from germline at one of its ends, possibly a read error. For the CDR3, the DNA is TGCAGCGCTGAAGTTGCGACTAGCGGGAGTTCCTACGAGCAGTACTTC. Translation: CSAEVATSGSSYEQYF. The chain links TRBV29-1 to TRBJ2-7, with 12 bases that match TRBD2. The CDR3 loop spans 16 amino acids. CDR1 is SQVTM, CDR2 ANQGSEA, per germline.

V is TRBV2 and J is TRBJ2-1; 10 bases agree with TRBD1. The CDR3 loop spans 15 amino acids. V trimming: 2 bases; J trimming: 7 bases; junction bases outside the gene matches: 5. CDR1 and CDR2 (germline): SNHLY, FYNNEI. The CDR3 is CASSERRTGGNEQFF. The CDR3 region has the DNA TGTGCCAGCAGTGAAAGACGGACAGGGGGAAATGAGCAGTTCTTC.

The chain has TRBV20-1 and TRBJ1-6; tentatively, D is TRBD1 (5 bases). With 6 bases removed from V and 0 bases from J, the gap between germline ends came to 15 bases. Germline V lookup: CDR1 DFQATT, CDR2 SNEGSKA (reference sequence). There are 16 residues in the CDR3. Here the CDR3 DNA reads TGCAGTGCAGGGGACGACCGAAGCTCCTATAATTCACCCCTCCACTTT. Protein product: CSAGDDRSSYNSPLHF.

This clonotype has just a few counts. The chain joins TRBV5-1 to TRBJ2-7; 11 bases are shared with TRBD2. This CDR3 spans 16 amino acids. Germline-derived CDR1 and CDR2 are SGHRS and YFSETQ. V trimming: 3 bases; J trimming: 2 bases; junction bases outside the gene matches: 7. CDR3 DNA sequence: TGCGCCAGCAGCTCTACGACTAGCGGGATCGCCTACGAGCAGTACTTC. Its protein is CASSSTTSGIAYEQYF.

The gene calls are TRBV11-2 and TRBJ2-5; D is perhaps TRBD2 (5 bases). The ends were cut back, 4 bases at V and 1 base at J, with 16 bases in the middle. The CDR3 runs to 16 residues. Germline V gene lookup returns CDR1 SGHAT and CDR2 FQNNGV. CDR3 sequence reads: CASSSQQRIFQETQYF. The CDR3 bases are TGTGCCAGCAGCTCCCAACAGCGGATATTCCAAGAGACCCAGTACTTC.

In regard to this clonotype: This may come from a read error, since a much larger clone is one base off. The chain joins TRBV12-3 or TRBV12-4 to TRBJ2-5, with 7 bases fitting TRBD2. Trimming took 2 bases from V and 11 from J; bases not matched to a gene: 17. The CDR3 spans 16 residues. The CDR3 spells CASSLSGGRDNNQQYF. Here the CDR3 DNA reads TGTGCCAGCAGTTTATCGGGCGGGAGAGATAACAATCAGCAGTACTTC.

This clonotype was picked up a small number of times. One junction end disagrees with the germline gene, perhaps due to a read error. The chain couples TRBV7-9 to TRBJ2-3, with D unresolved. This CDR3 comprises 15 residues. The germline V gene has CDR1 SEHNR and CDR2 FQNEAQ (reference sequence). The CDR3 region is CASSLAGPSTDTQYF. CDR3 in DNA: TGCGCCAGCAGCTTGGCCGGGCCTAGCACAGATACGCAGTATTTT.

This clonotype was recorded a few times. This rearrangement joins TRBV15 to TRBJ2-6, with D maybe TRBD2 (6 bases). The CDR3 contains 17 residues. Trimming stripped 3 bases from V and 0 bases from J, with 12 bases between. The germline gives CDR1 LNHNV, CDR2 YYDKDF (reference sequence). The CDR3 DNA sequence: TGTGCCACCAGCAGGACTAGTCCCAGCTCTGGGGCCAACGTCCTGACTTTC. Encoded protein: CATSRTSPSSGANVLTF.

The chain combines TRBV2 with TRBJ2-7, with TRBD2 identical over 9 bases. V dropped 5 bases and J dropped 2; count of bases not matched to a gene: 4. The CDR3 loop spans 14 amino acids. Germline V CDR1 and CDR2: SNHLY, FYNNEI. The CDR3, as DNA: TGTGCCAGCAGTCGGCGCGGGAGGGCCTACGAGCAGTACTTC. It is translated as CASSRRGRAYEQYF.